The entry below gives a single TCR beta chain sequence along with its context. V was clipped by 2 bases and J by 8 bases, with 12 bases between them. The CDR3 covers 13 residues. The germline CDR1 and CDR2 sequences are LGHDT and YNNKEL (reference sequence). How the authors handled the data: Amplification of reference gene primers was used by the study to estimate nucleated cell counts. The repertoire was sequenced with immunoSEQ multiplex PCR; TCRdb's copy has only in-frame clones and lacks some. V and J calls and clone size are as listed in that table; D and trimming were resolved from the DNA. Seen here are more than 120,000 clones, 88% observed once, and the top ten hold roughly 28%. These data are taken from a study of blood T cell repertoires in COVID-19. Study context: Samples taken during acute and convalescent COVID-19 were collected in the United States, Italy and Spain. T cells, B-cell-depleted T cells, or PBMCs provided the cDNA or gDNA that served as material.

Material for sequencing was peripheral blood. This rearrangement joins TRBV3-1 (or the pseudogene TRBV3-2) to TRBJ1-2; weak D call: TRBD1 (5 bases). This receptor was taken from a human donor in a cohort sampled during active COVID-19. The DNA of the CDR3 is TGTGCCAGCAGCCAAATCAGCAAGGGGGGCTACACCTTC. Its protein is CASSQISKGGYTF.